This T cell receptor beta chain was sequenced for a study of radiation and T cells in renal cell carcinoma. Study-level findings and limits: In blood, top tumor clones expanded by 2 weeks, shrinking by 4. Pretreatment tumor biopsies were lacking, so baseline clonotypes are unknown.

Time point here: baseline pretreatment blood. Treatment here: 15 Gy SBRT to primary tumor, nephrectomy 4 weeks later. Repertoires were generated with immunoSEQ multiplex PCR, while TCRdb's copy carries only in-frame clones and drops some. This sample yields about 61,000 clones, of which 65% to 85% are seen a single time; roughly 7.2% belongs to the top ten. In the case of this clone: Its antigen is currently unknown.

This TCR was sampled from a man aged 55 to 70 with renal cell carcinoma. The material was blood, obtained from a patient whose treatment included radiotherapy and nephrectomy.

The CDR3 bases are TGTGCCAGCAAGAGACAGGGGGGTGGCTACACCTTC. This sequence encodes CASKRQGGGYTF. The gene calls are TRBV21-1 and TRBJ1-2; the D segment call TRBD1 is taken from the table without a DNA check. TRBV21-1 is listed as a pseudogene. This CDR3 region has 12 residues.